One sample yielded the 21 T cell receptor beta chains listed below, sequenced in a study of long-term antiretroviral therapy in people with HIV (dated by TCRdb to 2021 to 2024). Sequencing of the TRB variable region was done with the immunoSEQ hsTCRB v3.0 assay at survey level resolution. TCRdb stores this immuneACCESS table with in-frame sequences only. Part of the clones is absent; in the studies checked, under half of the shortfall reflects unresolved V genes, and no reason is known for the rest. This sample comprises 30,000 to 40,000 clones, approximately 85% of them detected only once. Clones ranked in the top ten supply about 4.4% of the sample. The sequencing here drew on unsorted PBMCs, taken 3.3 years after starting antiretroviral therapy. The receptors were sampled from a man aged 18 to 35 with HIV.

The CDR3 here is CASSWRDTAYEQYF. The CDR3 DNA reads TGTGCCAGCAGCTGGCGGGACACAGCCTACGAGCAGTACTTC. This sequence joins TRBV5-5 and TRBJ2-7, with D tentatively TRBD1 or TRBD2 (6 bases each). The V end lost 3 bases, the J end lost 2 bases, and 12 bases lay between the germline ends. This CDR3 spans 14 amino acids. Germline CDR1 SGHKS, CDR2 YYEKEE (reference sequence).

The V and J genes are TRBV7-6 and TRBJ1-1, with 8 bases matching TRBD1. Trimming at V came to 5 bases and at J to 7 bases, leaving 6 bases not matched to a gene. Germline V CDR1 and CDR2: SGHVS, FNYEAQ. The CDR3 extends over 13 amino acids. This CDR3 reads CASSQDRGGEAFF. CDR3 bases: TGTGCCAGCAGCCAAGACAGGGGTGGTGAAGCTTTCTTT.

The chain employs TRBV7-9 and TRBJ1-2, with unresolved D. The germline gives CDR1 SEHNR, CDR2 FQNEAQ (reference sequence). CDR3 length: 13 amino acids. The V end lost 1 base, the J end lost 4 bases, and 7 bases lay between the germline ends. The CDR3: CASSLERAYGYTF. In DNA, the CDR3 is TGTGCCAGCAGCTTAGAAAGAGCCTATGGCTACACCTTC.

This sequence joins TRBV10-3 and TRBJ2-7; 9 nucleotides align to TRBD1. The CDR3 loop spans 15 amino acids. V lost 2 bases, J lost 4 bases, and 6 bases stayed unmatched. CDR1 and CDR2 from the germline V gene are ENHRY and SYGVKD. CDR3 residues: CAISEGQGNLYEQYF. The DNA of the CDR3 is TGTGCCATCAGTGAGGGACAGGGGAATTTGTACGAGCAGTACTTC.

V usage is TRBV27 and J usage is TRBJ2-7, with D possibly TRBD1 on 5 matching bases. The length of the CDR3 is 15 residues. Germline V gene data show CDR1 as MNHEY and CDR2 as SMNVEV (reference sequence). The V gene lost 3 bases and the J gene lost 2 bases, with 14 bases spanning the gap. The CDR3 here is CASSFSQGTAYEQYF. The CDR3, as DNA: TGTGCCAGCAGTTTCAGCCAGGGTACAGCCTACGAGCAGTACTTC.

The V call is TRBV5-1, the J call TRBJ1-1, with D possibly being TRBD1 (5 bases). The CDR3 covers 13 residues. Per the germline V gene, CDR1 is SGHRS and CDR2 is YFSETQ. Trimming took 0 bases from V and 11 from J, leaving 14 bases between them. The CDR3 loop is CASSLDGAPGAFF. The CDR3 DNA reads as TGCGCCAGCAGCTTGGACGGGGCGCCGGGGGCTTTCTTT.

The rearrangement joins TRBV6-6 to TRBJ2-7; 11 bases fit TRBD1. J was trimmed by 5 bases and V by 8 bases; bases with no gene match: 8. Per the germline V gene, CDR1 is MNHNY and CDR2 is SVGAGI (reference sequence). This CDR3 comprises 14 residues. The CDR3 DNA is TGTGCCAGCGGCTCAGGACAGGGGGCCGACGAGCAGTACTTC. Translation gives CASGSGQGADEQYF.

The rearrangement links TRBV27 to TRBJ2-7, with 9 positions matching TRBD2. CDR1 and CDR2 from the germline V gene are MNHEY and SMNVEV (reference sequence). The CDR3 totals 14 residues. V gave up 1 base and J gave up 2 bases; unmatched junction bases: 0. The CDR3 coding sequence is TGTGCCAGCAGTTTATTAGCGGGGGCCTACGAGCAGTACTTC. Residues: CASSLLAGAYEQYF.

The rearrangement uses TRBV19 and TRBJ1-1; D is perhaps TRBD1 (6 bases). Germline CDR1 is LNHDA and CDR2 is SQIVND (reference sequence). The CDR3 has 14 amino acids. Trimming stripped 4 bases from V and 4 bases from J, with 13 bases between. In nucleotides, the CDR3 is TGTGCCAGTAGTAGACAGGTGACCGGCACTGAAGCTTTCTTT. Its protein is CASSRQVTGTEAFF.

The chain recombines TRBV28 with TRBJ1-2; D is uncertain. The V end was cut by 1 base, the J end by 6 bases, with 12 bases between. Germline CDR1 and CDR2: MDHEN and SYDVKM. The length of the CDR3 is 14 residues. The CDR3 is CASSLFGSPDGYTF. CDR3 coding DNA: TGTGCCAGCAGTTTATTCGGCAGCCCGGATGGCTACACCTTC.

This chain links TRBV11-2 with TRBJ2-1; possibly TRBD1 or TRBD2 for D (6 bases each). The germline V and J ends were trimmed by 1 base and 4 bases, with 14 bases remaining between them. The CDR3 covers 16 residues. Germline V gene sequence: CDR1 SGHAT, CDR2 FQNNGV. CDR3 sequence reads: CASSLVVGGDYNEQFF. In DNA, the CDR3 is TGTGCCAGCAGCTTAGTAGTGGGGGGCGATTACAATGAGCAGTTCTTC.

The rearrangement uses TRBV4-1 and TRBJ1-3; D is undetermined. The CDR3 spans 14 residues. Germline V gives CDR1 MGHRA, CDR2 YSYEKL. Trimming removed 1 base from V and 0 bases from J, with 4 bases in between. The CDR3 DNA sequence: TGCGCCAGCAGCCAAGCGGTCTCTGGAAACACCATATATTTT. Translation gives CASSQAVSGNTIYF.

This clone was seen only once. This rearrangement joins TRBV2 to TRBJ2-7; D unclear. This CDR3 has 15 residues. V lost 7 bases and J lost 0, with 16 bases in between. Germline V CDR1 and CDR2: SNHLY, FYNNEI. CDR3 sequence (DNA): TGTGCCAGCACGTTGGATCGATGGGACTCCTACGAGCAGTACTTC. This encodes CASTLDRWDSYEQYF. The complete variable domain, with remaining parts taken from reference TRBV2 and TRBJ2-7, reads EPEVTQTPSHQVTQMGQEVILRCVPISNHLYFYWYRQILGQKVEFLVSFYNNEISEKSEIFDDQFSVERPDGSNFTLKIRSTKLEDSAMYFCASTLDRWDSYEQYFGPGTRLTVT.

The chain joins TRBV6-5 to TRBJ1-2, with D hard to call. Trimming pared 0 bases from V and 4 bases from J, leaving 9 bases between. The germline V gene encodes CDR1 MNHEY and CDR2 SVGAGI. CDR3 size: 14 residues. DNA for the CDR3: TGTGCCAGCAGTTACTCTGGGGAGAGCTATGGCTACACCTTC. This translates into CASSYSGESYGYTF.

The chain uses TRBV29-1 and TRBJ2-1, with D unresolved. Germline V gene sequence: CDR1 SQVTM, CDR2 ANQGSEA. The CDR3 loop spans 14 amino acids. The germline V and J ends were trimmed by 4 bases and 0 bases, with 10 bases remaining between them. CDR3 DNA sequence: TGCAGCGTTGTAGGTCGCAGCTCCTACAATGAGCAGTTCTTC. It yields the protein CSVVGRSSYNEQFF.

This rearrangement joins TRBV6-1 to TRBJ2-3; tentatively, D is TRBD1 or TRBD2 (5 bases each). This CDR3 region has 15 residues. The germline V and J ends were trimmed by 0 bases and 2 bases, with 9 bases remaining between them. Germline values: CDR1 MNHNS, CDR2 SASEGT. CDR3 amino acids: CASSEAMGDTDTQYF. The DNA for the CDR3 is TGTGCCAGCAGTGAAGCCATGGGGGACACAGATACGCAGTATTTT.

The rearrangement uses TRBV7-3 and TRBJ2-1; D might be TRBD1 or TRBD2, each matching 6 bases. The germline V gene has CDR1 SGHTA and CDR2 FQGTGA. CDR3 length: 14 amino acids. With 4 bases removed from V and 9 bases from J, the gap between germline ends came to 16 bases. For the CDR3, the DNA is TGTGCCAGCAGCTCAGCCGGGGGCTTGGGTGAGCAGTTCTTC. Amino acid sequence: CASSSAGGLGEQFF.

The count of this clone is one. Different DNA sequences within this sample yield the same CDR3. The chain couples TRBV28 to TRBJ1-1, with D perhaps matching TRBD1 (5 bases). Trimming took off 3 bases at V and 2 bases at J, with 7 bases between the two ends. The CDR3 totals 13 residues. Germline CDR1 is MDHEN and CDR2 is SYDVKM. The CDR3 coding sequence is TGTGCCAGCAGTTTTAGGGGAAACACTGAAGCTTTCTTT. Its translation is CASSFRGNTEAFF.

This chain uses TRBV27 with TRBJ1-1; 7 nucleotides line up with TRBD1. V lost 3 bases, J lost 1 base, and 8 bases stayed unmatched. This CDR3 spans 16 amino acids. Germline V gene sequence: CDR1 MNHEY, CDR2 SMNVEV (reference sequence). CDR3 bases: TGTGCCAGCAGTTTCTCCCAGGGGACAGCGAACACTGAAGCTTTCTTT. Translation gives CASSFSQGTANTEAFF.

This CDR3 is CASTPPGQGAADTQYF. The CDR3 DNA sequence: TGTGCCAGCACCCCGCCGGGACAGGGGGCCGCAGATACGCAGTATTTT. This chain joins TRBV28 and TRBJ2-3; 12 bases line up with TRBD1. The V segment lost 7 bases and the J segment 4 bases; nucleotides outside the gene matches: 9. CDR1 is MDHEN and CDR2 is SYDVKM in the germline V gene. CDR3 length equals 16 residues.

V and J are TRBV9 and TRBJ2-5; the match to TRBD2 covers 14 bases. Trimming cost V 0 bases and J 9 bases; bases outside gene matches: 13. Germline V CDR1 and CDR2: SGDLS, YYNGEE. CDR3 length: 18 amino acids. The CDR3 sequence is CASSVVAGGTSGSRAQYF. The CDR3 DNA reads as TGTGCCAGCAGCGTAGTCGCCGGCGGGACTAGCGGGAGTAGGGCCCAGTACTTC.